The 20 T cell receptor beta chains below come from one sample, sequenced in a study of blood T cell repertoires in COVID-19. Produced via immunoSEQ multiplex PCR; TCRdb's table is partial and in-frame only. The sample gives around 73,000 clones, roughly three quarters of which show up once; under 2.5% is in the top ten. The sample comprised peripheral blood. These receptors were taken from a man between 70 and 80 years old with COVID-19, enrolled during active disease.

The rearrangement joins TRBV9 to TRBJ2-4; a possible D gene is TRBD2 (6 bases). Trimming pared 4 bases from V and 0 bases from J, leaving 14 bases between. CDR1 is SGDLS, CDR2 YYNGEE, per germline. The CDR3 runs 16 residues. The CDR3 coding sequence is TGTGCCAGCAGCCCAGGCGGGGTAGAAGCCAAAAACATTCAGTACTTC. The encoded protein is CASSPGGVEAKNIQYF.

This chain links TRBV19 with TRBJ2-3, with a weak D call TRBD2 (6 bases). Germline CDR1 reads LNHDA; CDR2 reads SQIVND (reference sequence). This CDR3 has 17 residues. V lost 0 bases and J 0 bases, leaving 13 bases between the germline ends. The CDR3 region has the DNA TGTGCCAGTAGTATAGATTGGGGCGGGATAAGCACAGATACGCAGTATTTT. Its translation is CASSIDWGGISTDTQYF. The full variable domain, with the rest looked up from reference TRBV19 and TRBJ2-3, is DGGITQSPKYLFRKEGQNVTLSCEQNLNHDAMYWYRQDPGQGLRLIYYSQIVNDFQKGDIAEGYSVSREKKESFPLTVTSAQKNPTAFYLCASSIDWGGISTDTQYFGPGTRLTVL.

The chain links TRBV4-1 to TRBJ2-7; D may be TRBD1 (5 bases). The germline gives CDR1 MGHRA, CDR2 YSYEKL. Trimming pared 0 bases from V and 0 bases from J, leaving 15 bases between. The CDR3 length is 17 residues. The CDR3, as DNA: TGCGCCAGCAGCCAAGATCCCACAGGCGGTAGCTCCTACGAGCAGTACTTC. This encodes CASSQDPTGGSSYEQYF.

The chain recombines TRBV5-1 with TRBJ2-3; maybe TRBD1 (6 bases). The germline V and J ends were trimmed by 6 bases and 4 bases, with 12 bases remaining between them. CDR3 size: 13 residues. The germline V gene has CDR1 SGHRS and CDR2 YFSETQ. The CDR3 here is CASTLQGADTQYF. CDR3 bases: TGCGCCAGCACACTACAGGGAGCAGATACGCAGTATTTT.

The chain is built from TRBV19 and TRBJ1-4; TRBD1 matches at 7 bases. V shed 9 bases and J 7 bases; nucleotides not matched to a gene: 11. Germline lookup yields CDR1 LNHDA and CDR2 SQIVND (reference sequence). This CDR3 is 14 amino acids long. The CDR3 spells CASSNRGMGEKLFF. The CDR3 bases are TGTGCCAGCTCGAACAGGGGAATGGGTGAAAAACTGTTTTTT.

This sequence joins TRBV5-1 and TRBJ1-4; D gene ambiguous. CDR1 is SGHRS and CDR2 is YFSETQ in the germline V gene. Trimming shortened V by 4 bases and J by 0 bases, and 7 bases separated the two germline ends. This CDR3 has 14 residues. CDR3 coding DNA: TGCGCCAGCAGCCTGACACCAACTAATGAAAAACTGTTTTTT. The encoded protein is CASSLTPTNEKLFF.

The V and J genes are TRBV7-9 and TRBJ2-2; 7 positions match TRBD1. The germline V gene has CDR1 SEHNR and CDR2 FQNEAQ (reference sequence). The CDR3 is 15 amino acids. With 5 bases clipped from V and 3 bases from J, the junction kept 6 bases outside the gene matches. The CDR3 DNA is TGTGCCAGCAGCCCGCGAGGGGGCGACACCGGGGAGCTGTTTTTT. It codes for CASSPRGGDTGELFF.

The chain has TRBV18 and TRBJ1-4; maybe TRBD1 (6 bases). The CDR3 is made up of 14 amino acids. Trimming took off 3 bases at V and 8 bases at J, with 13 bases between the two ends. The germline gives CDR1 KGHSH, CDR2 LQKENI. The CDR3 is CASSPRDTREKLFF. The DNA of the CDR3 is TGTGCCAGCTCACCCCGGGACACTCGCGAAAAACTGTTTTTT.

This rearrangement joins TRBV9 to TRBJ2-1; 7 bases agree with TRBD1. This CDR3 contains 15 residues. The junction had 7 bases not matched to a gene; V was cut back by 4 bases and J by 3 bases. The V gene's germline CDR1 is SGDLS and CDR2 YYNGEE. The CDR3 DNA reads as TGTGCCAGCAGCCGACAGGGCGGTAACTACAATGAGCAGTTCTTC. Amino acids: CASSRQGGNYNEQFF.

This chain joins TRBV28 and TRBJ2-1; TRBD2 aligns across 10 bases. CDR3 length: 15 residues. Germline V gene data show CDR1 as MDHEN and CDR2 as SYDVKM. With 6 bases clipped from V and 4 bases from J, the junction kept 6 bases outside the gene matches. Here the CDR3 DNA reads TGTGCCAGCAGGTCAGCGGGAGGGTCTTACAATGAGCAGTTCTTC. It encodes CASRSAGGSYNEQFF.

This clone was seen more than once but under ten times. The genes are TRBV5-4 and TRBJ2-7, with TRBD2 identical over 7 bases. The CDR3 covers 14 residues. V was clipped by 3 bases and J by 5 bases; unmatched bases: 8. Germline V gene sequence: CDR1 SGHNT, CDR2 YYREEE (reference sequence). In nucleotides, the CDR3 is TGTGCCAGCAGCTGGGGAGGGGTCGGGAACGAGCAGTACTTC. Its translation: CASSWGGVGNEQYF. Filled out from reference TRBV5-4 and TRBJ2-7, the complete variable domain reads ETGVTQSPTHLIKTRGQQVTLRCSSQSGHNTVSWYQQALGQGPQFIFQYYREEENGRGNFPPRFSGLQFPNYSSELNVNALELDDSALYLCASSWGGVGNEQYFGPGTRLTVT.

This clone came up once. The chain uses TRBV28 and TRBJ2-7; 10 bases line up with TRBD2. V trimming: 6 bases; J trimming: 3 bases; junction bases outside the gene matches: 5. Germline values: CDR1 MDHEN, CDR2 SYDVKM. CDR3 length equals 14 residues. CDR3 coding DNA: TGTGCCAGCAGCCTGAGCGGGAGGGACTACGAGCAGTACTTC. Translated: CASSLSGRDYEQYF.

The CDR3 loop is CASSIPPVNTGELFF. DNA for the CDR3: TGTGCCAGTAGTATACCTCCCGTCAACACCGGGGAGCTGTTTTTT. The chain employs TRBV19 and TRBJ2-2, with no clear D. The V end was cut by 2 bases, the J end by 2 bases, with 9 bases between. CDR3 length: 15 amino acids. Germline-derived CDR1 and CDR2 are LNHDA and SQIVND (reference sequence).

The chain couples TRBV16 to TRBJ1-1, with TRBD1 matching 9 bases. With V trimmed by 4 bases and J by 1 base, 7 bases remained unmatched. This CDR3 is 16 amino acids long. CDR1 and CDR2 (germline): KGHSY, FQNENV. As DNA, the CDR3 is TGTGCCAGCAGCCGACCGAGACAGGGGGGGAACACTGAAGCTTTCTTT. The encoded protein is CASSRPRQGGNTEAFF.

V usage is TRBV30 and J usage is TRBJ1-2, with 8 bases aligning to TRBD1. The CDR3 loop spans 13 amino acids. Trimming removed 2 bases from V and 8 bases from J; junction bases left unmatched: 7. In germline, CDR1 is GTSNPN, CDR2 SVGIG (reference sequence). The CDR3 DNA reads as TGTGCCTGGAGTAGTGGGACAGGCGGGGGCTACACCTTC. Encoded protein: CAWSSGTGGGYTF.

The gene calls are TRBV4-3 and TRBJ2-7, with D maybe TRBD1 (6 bases). Trimming removed 0 bases from V and 4 bases from J, with 13 bases in between. CDR3 size: 15 residues. From germline, CDR1 is LGHNA and CDR2 YSLEER. CDR3 bases: TGCGCCAGCAGCCAAGATGGCAGGGGTCGATACGAGCAGTACTTC. This translates into CASSQDGRGRYEQYF.

The chain has TRBV24-1 and TRBJ2-7; 7 nucleotides match TRBD1. CDR3 length: 20 residues. After removal of 4 bases from V and 6 bases from J, the junction contained 26 bases not matched to a gene. CDR1 is KGHDR, CDR2 SFDVKD, per germline. CDR3 nucleotide sequence: TGTGCCACCAGTGACACCCGGCCCCCCGGGACAGAGCGACCTACGTTCGAGCAGTACTTC. It encodes CATSDTRPPGTERPTFEQYF.

The chain combines TRBV7-3 with TRBJ1-1; D is unclear. Deletions cut 5 bases from V and 1 base from J, with 17 bases between. Per germline, CDR1 SGHTA and CDR2 FQGTGA. The CDR3 has 16 residues. CDR3 amino acids: CASSTPPRQPNTEAFF. The CDR3 region has the DNA TGTGCCAGCAGCACCCCACCGAGGCAACCGAACACTGAAGCTTTCTTT.

The J gene is TRBJ1-1, the V gene TRBV7-3, with 9 bases aligning to TRBD1. CDR3 size: 14 residues. The V and J ends lost 5 bases and 6 bases, in that order; junction bases with no gene match: 7. Germline lookup yields CDR1 SGHTA and CDR2 FQGTGA. The CDR3: CASSPGQGLPEAFF. The CDR3 bases are TGTGCCAGCAGCCCGGGACAGGGACTCCCTGAAGCTTTCTTT.

This chain connects TRBV5-1 to TRBJ2-5, with 8 nucleotides matching TRBD1. Germline loops: CDR1 SGHRS, CDR2 YFSETQ. The CDR3 is 14 amino acids. Trimming removed 4 bases from V and 5 bases from J; junction bases left unmatched: 7. CDR3 region: CASSISGGEETQYF. The CDR3 nucleotides read TGCGCCAGCAGCATCTCAGGGGGCGAGGAGACCCAGTACTTC. Variable domain in full (rest from reference TRBV5-1 and TRBJ2-5): KAGVTQTPRYLIKTRGQQVTLSCSPISGHRSVSWYQQTPGQGLQFLFEYFSETQRNKGNFPGRFSGRQFSNSRSEMNVSTLELGDSALYLCASSISGGEETQYFGPGTRLLVL.